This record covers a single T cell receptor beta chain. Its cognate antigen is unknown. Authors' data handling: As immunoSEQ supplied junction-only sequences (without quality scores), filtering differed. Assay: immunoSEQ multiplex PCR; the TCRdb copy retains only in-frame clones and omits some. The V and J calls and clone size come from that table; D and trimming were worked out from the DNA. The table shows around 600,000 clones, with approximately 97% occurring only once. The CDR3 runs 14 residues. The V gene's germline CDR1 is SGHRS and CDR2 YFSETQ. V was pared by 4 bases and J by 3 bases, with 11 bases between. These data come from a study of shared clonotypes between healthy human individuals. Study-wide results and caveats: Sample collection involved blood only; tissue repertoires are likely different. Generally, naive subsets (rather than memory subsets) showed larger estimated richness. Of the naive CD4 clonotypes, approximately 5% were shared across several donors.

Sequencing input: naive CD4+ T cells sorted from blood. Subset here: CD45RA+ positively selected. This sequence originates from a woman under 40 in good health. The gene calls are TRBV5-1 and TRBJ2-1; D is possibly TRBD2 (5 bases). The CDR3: CASSVDGLYNEQFF. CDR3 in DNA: TGCGCCAGCAGCGTGGACGGACTCTACAATGAGCAGTTCTTC.